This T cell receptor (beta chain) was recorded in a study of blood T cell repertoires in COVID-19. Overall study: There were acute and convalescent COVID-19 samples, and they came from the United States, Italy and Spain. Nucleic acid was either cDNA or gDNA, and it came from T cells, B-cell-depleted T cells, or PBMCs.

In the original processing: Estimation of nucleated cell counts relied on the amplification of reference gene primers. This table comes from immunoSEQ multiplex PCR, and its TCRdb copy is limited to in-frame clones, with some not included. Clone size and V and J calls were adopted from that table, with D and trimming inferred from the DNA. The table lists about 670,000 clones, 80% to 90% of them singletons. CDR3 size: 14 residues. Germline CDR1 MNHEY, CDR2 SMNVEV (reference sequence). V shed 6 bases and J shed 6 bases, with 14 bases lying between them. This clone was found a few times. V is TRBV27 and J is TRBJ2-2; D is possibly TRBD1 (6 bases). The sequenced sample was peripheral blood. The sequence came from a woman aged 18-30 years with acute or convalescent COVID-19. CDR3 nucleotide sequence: TGTGCCAGCAGCTTCGCAGGGGTCGCCGGGGAGCTGTTTTTT. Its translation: CASSFAGVAGELFF.